This T cell receptor (beta chain) was observed in a study of spatial heterogeneity in lung cancer (dated by TCRdb to the late 2010s). Background on the whole study: Beta-chain transcripts were consistently detected in greater numbers than alpha-chain transcripts, which likely reflected higher beta-chain transcript abundance. In the raw uncorrected reads, each unique combination of TCR and UMI appeared more than ten times on average. In non-small cell lung cancer, the study quantitatively compared TCR alpha and beta repertoires across several tumor regions, matched nontumor lung, and blood. Nonsynonymous mutation counts, determined by whole-exome sequencing of tumor tissue, were related to TCR repertoire features. At surgery, both alpha and beta chains were TCR-sequenced in about 200 tumor regions, about 61 matched nontumor lung samples and some 56 PBMC samples. Broader findings and caveats from the paper: Confirming at a functional level the hypothesis that regional TCRs recognize regional mutations was considered to require additional single-cell paired TCR alpha and beta sequencing. Ubiquitous expanded tumor TCRs were found in blood more often at tumor resection than at routine follow-up.

Deletion took 6 bases off V and 4 bases off J, with a span of 22 bases between the germline ends. For CDR1 and CDR2, the germline V gene lists SGHTS and YDEGEE. From its cysteine to its phenylalanine, the CDR3 spans 16 amino acids. The read is trimmed to its CDR3 DNA, 48 bases read in frame from base 1. Library creation used 5' RACE. TCRdb shows the sequencer as NextSeq 500. In the TCR library protocol, a unique molecular identifier was attached to each TCR cDNA molecule so that PCR and sequencing errors could be corrected. Regarding the original processing steps: TCR identification, UMI-based error correction and CDR3 extraction were performed with Decombinator tools. Expanded TCRs were defined as those above a frequency of 2 per 1,000, corresponding to the top 1% of the tumor frequency distribution. Renyi diversity was calculated using the R vegan package after each repertoire was subsampled 100 times to 5,000 TCRs. CDR3 similarity networks were built from amino acid triplet string-kernel similarity, with CDR3s being connected when pairwise similarity was above 0.82. TCRdb trimmed public reads at Q25 via fastp, called clones via MiXCR and kept in-frame beta chains. Every entry covers one CDR3 protein and lists the most common genes and DNA from its rows. In this record, the V and J calls reflect TCRdb's handling and not the investigators' own analysis. This sample comprises around 87,000 distinct CDR3 sequences, about 12% of them detected only once. Roughly 41% of the sample is in the top ten clones.

About this clonotype: Its antigen is unknown. There are no base qualities to consult, and no much larger clone falls within one base.

The meaning of the sample's time point label: sample taken at primary tumor resection. For TCR sequencing, whole RNA was extracted from tumor and nontumor lung tissue, or from cryopreserved PBMC samples, and no cell sorting was done. Samples were obtained from over 70 patients with early-stage, untreated non-small cell lung cancer from the lung TRACERx cohort. Only patients with enough RNA available from two or more tumor regions were chosen for TCR sequencing. Sequences were derived from PBMCs, sampled at surgery. The sequence is built from TRBV5-8 and TRBJ1-2; the D segment cannot be called with confidence. The receptor was derived from a male donor with early-stage non-small cell lung cancer. The DNA sequence is as follows: TGTGCCAGCAACTACCCGGTTCTAGGGCTTGGCTATGGCTACACCTTC. Its translation reads: CASNYPVLGLGYGYTF. Joined to the reference TRBV5-8 and TRBJ1-2 proteins, this CDR3 gives the full variable domain: EAGVTQSPTHLIKTRGQQATLRCSPISGHTSVYWYQQALGLGLQFLLWYDEGEERNRGNFPPRFSGRQFPNYSSELNVNALELEDSALYLCASNYPVLGLGYGYTFGSGTRLTVV.